These T cell receptor beta chains were read from a single sample in a study of control samples from healthy donors and cancer patients. The table came from immunoSEQ multiplex PCR; TCRdb's copy has only in-frame clones and leaves some out. The data show tens of thousands of clones, over 65% seen once. The sequencing input was formalin-fixed, paraffin-embedded tissue. Receptor source: a male donor with melanoma. The CDR3 runs from the conserved cysteine through the conserved F or W. Each record gives: J gene, clone size, D gene, V gene, CDR3 protein, CDR3 DNA. The D gene is left open where the match is weak. Clone size is not always given. Where it is, it says once, few, many or a class for expanded clones.

>TRBJ2-4|few|TRBD1|TRBV28
CASTGDRVVNIQYF
TGTGCCAGCACCGGGGACAGGGTCGTAAACATTCAGTACTTC
>TRBJ2-1|.|TRBD1|TRBV11-2
CASSFPGGRGNEQFF
TGTGCCAGCAGCTTCCCAGGGGGCAGGGGCAATGAGCAGTTCTTC
>TRBJ2-5|.|.|TRBV11-3
CASSPGGQETQYF
TGTGCCAGCAGCCCTGGAGGACAAGAGACCCAGTACTTC
>TRBJ2-5|.|TRBD2|TRBV19
CASSLGLARGQETQYF
TGTGCCAGTAGTCTCGGACTAGCGAGGGGGCAAGAGACCCAGTACTTC
>TRBJ2-7|.|.|TRBV7-2
CASSHTPLGLEQYF
TGTGCCAGCAGCCACACGCCTTTGGGTCTCGAGCAGTACTTC
>TRBJ2-1|.|.|TRBV11-2
CASSVSSASSYNEQFF
TGTGCCAGCAGTGTGAGTTCAGCGAGCTCCTACAATGAGCAGTTCTTC
>TRBJ1-3|few|.|TRBV21-1
CASSKEDPEGKARTGNTIYF
TGTGCCAGCAGCAAAGAGGACCCCGAAGGGAAGGCTAGAACTGGAAACACCATATATTTT
>TRBJ2-7|.|.|TRBV2
CASSVAASETYEQYF
TGTGCCAGCAGTGTTGCGGCTAGCGAGACCTACGAGCAGTACTTC
>TRBJ2-1|.|.|TRBV10-3
CAISVGQGRYNEQFF
TGTGCCATCAGTGTGGGGCAGGGTAGGTACAATGAGCAGTTCTTC
>TRBJ2-3|few|TRBD2|TRBV29-1
CSADRTSGSQYF
TGCAGCGCCGATAGGACTAGCGGGTCGCAGTATTTT
>TRBJ1-2|.|.|TRBV27
CASSPNGGAGGYTF
TGTGCCAGCAGCCCCAACGGGGGCGCCGGTGGCTACACCTTC
>TRBJ2-2|few|TRBD1|TRBV2
CASSEGQGPDYTGELFF
TGTGCCAGCAGTGAAGGACAGGGGCCAGACTACACCGGGGAGCTGTTTTTT
>TRBJ1-5|many|.|TRBV6-5
CASKEGSNQPQHF
TGTGCCAGCAAGGAGGGATCCAATCAGCCCCAGCATTTT
>TRBJ2-5|.|TRBD1|TRBV7-9
CASSEGQGETQYF
TGTGCCAGCAGCGAAGGACAGGGAGAGACCCAGTACTTC
>TRBJ2-7|few|.|TRBV28
CASKDSLTYEQYF
TGTGCCAGCAAAGACAGCCTTACCTACGAGCAGTACTTC
>TRBJ1-2|.|TRBD1|TRBV28
CANRDRESFGYTF
TGTGCCAACCGGGACAGGGAATCATTTGGCTACACCTTC
>TRBJ2-5|.|TRBD2|TRBV3-1/TRBV3-2
CASSQWASGGQETQYF
TGTGCCAGCAGCCAATGGGCTAGCGGGGGCCAAGAGACCCAGTACTTC
>TRBJ1-4|.|.|TRBV16
CASSHPKSPGRNEKLFF
TGTGCCAGCAGCCACCCTAAGTCCCCAGGCCGGAATGAAAAACTGTTTTTT
>TRBJ2-1|.|.|TRBV11-2
CASSFGIGGTYNEQFF
TGTGCCAGCAGCTTTGGCATCGGCGGAACTTACAATGAGCAGTTCTTC
>TRBJ2-7|.|.|TRBV7-8
CASSLASPYEQYF
TGTGCCAGCAGCTTAGCGAGCCCCTACGAGCAGTACTTC
>TRBJ2-3|.|.|TRBV7-3
CASSPPFTDTQYF
TGTGCCAGCAGCCCTCCTTTCACAGATACGCAGTATTTT
>TRBJ1-1|.|TRBD1|TRBV24-1
CAISDSRQGNTEAFF
TGTGCCATCAGTGATTCCCGACAGGGGAACACTGAAGCTTTCTTT
>TRBJ2-7|few|.|TRBV6-6
CASLGDTYEQYF
TGTGCCTCGTTGGGGGACACGTACGAGCAGTACTTC
>TRBJ2-5|.|TRBD1|TRBV6-1
CASSEIGDRSYF
TGTGCCAGCAGTGAAATTGGGGACAGGTCGTACTTC
>TRBJ2-7|.|.|TRBV10-3
CAISESGGESYEQYF
TGTGCCATCAGTGAGTCGGGGGGCGAGTCCTACGAGCAGTACTTC
>TRBJ1-2|.|.|TRBV27
CASSPREGDGYTF
TGTGCCAGCAGTCCCAGGGAAGGGGACGGCTACACCTTC
>TRBJ1-2|.|TRBD1|TRBV3-1/TRBV3-2
CASSLSTGELYGYTF
TGTGCCAGCAGCCTCTCGACAGGGGAACTTTATGGCTACACCTTC
>TRBJ2-2|.|TRBD2|TRBV19
CASSIRLATNTGELFF
TGTGCCAGTAGTATAAGACTAGCGACGAACACCGGGGAGCTGTTTTTT
>TRBJ1-6|few|.|TRBV11-1
CASSLGSGISPLHF
TGTGCCAGCAGCTTAGGATCCGGAATTTCACCCCTCCACTTT
>TRBJ2-7|many|TRBD2|TRBV15
CATSRTPGGPGHEQYF
TGTGCCACCAGCAGGACCCCGGGAGGGCCGGGGCACGAGCAGTACTTC
>TRBJ1-6|.|TRBD1|TRBV10-3
CAISGQGLSNSPLHF
TGTGCCATCAGCGGACAGGGGTTAAGTAATTCACCCCTCCACTTT
>TRBJ2-2|.|TRBD2|TRBV19
CASRASGRAGELFF
TGTGCCAGTAGGGCTAGCGGGAGAGCCGGGGAGCTGTTTTTT
>TRBJ2-1|.|.|TRBV9
CASSPQGGTYNEQFF
TGTGCCAGCAGCCCACAAGGGGGAACCTACAATGAGCAGTTCTTC
>TRBJ2-2|.|TRBD2|TRBV7-6
CASSLAPPGTSGTGELFF
TGTGCCAGCAGCTTAGCGCCCCCCGGGACTAGCGGGACCGGGGAGCTGTTTTTT
>TRBJ2-7|.|TRBD1|TRBV7-6
CASSSPGTGIYEQYF
TGTGCCAGCAGTTCCCCCGGGACAGGGATCTACGAGCAGTACTTC
>TRBJ1-5|.|.|TRBV7-9
CASSPGGQPQHF
TGTGCCAGCAGCCCGGGCGGTCAGCCCCAGCATTTT
>TRBJ2-7|.|.|TRBV20-1
CSAAPGEGQYF
TGCAGTGCCGCCCCCGGGGAAGGGCAGTACTTC
>TRBJ2-3|.|.|TRBV6-5
CASRLLDTQYF
TGTGCCAGCAGGCTCCTGGATACGCAGTATTTT
>TRBJ2-7|.|TRBD2|TRBV6-2/TRBV6-3
CASSFRGRARYEQYF
TGTGCCAGCAGTTTTCGCGGGAGGGCCAGGTACGAGCAGTACTTC
>TRBJ2-1|.|TRBD2|TRBV7-2
CASSSTSGRVSGEQFF
TGTGCCAGCAGCTCGACTAGCGGGAGGGTCTCGGGTGAGCAGTTCTTC
>TRBJ2-7|.|.|TRBV20-1
CSAASSYEQYF
TGCAGTGCCGCATCCTCCTACGAGCAGTACTTC
>TRBJ1-4|.|.|TRBV6-5
CASRTTGSTNEKLFF
TGTGCCAGCAGAACCACAGGGTCGACTAATGAAAAACTGTTTTTT
>TRBJ1-5|.|TRBD1|TRBV28
CASSKGQINQPQHF
TGTGCCAGCAGTAAGGGACAGATCAATCAGCCCCAGCATTTT
>TRBJ1-1|.|TRBD1|TRBV5-1
CASSLGDRVVTEAFF
TGCGCCAGCAGCTTGGGGGACAGGGTTGTAACTGAAGCTTTCTTT